This T cell receptor beta chain was captured in a study of human T cells and chemical hapten exposure. There are a few counts of this clonotype. Sample time point: patch test 1, 2 weeks after DPC sensitization. Sample treatment: therapeutic diphenylcyclopropenone sensitization with weekly scalp DPC. Germline CDR1 reads MGHRA; CDR2 reads YSYEKL. V dropped 3 bases and J dropped 1 base, with 8 bases sitting between them. CDR3 size: 14 residues. TCRdb reanalysed the RACE reads using MiXCR and keeps one entry per CDR3 protein. This table has just under 350,000 distinct CDR3 sequences, approximately 6.3% appearing once.

This TCR came from a woman between 18 and 30 years old with alopecia areata. Some clones in this sample may be carry-over from other donors' samples. The input for sequencing was whole blood, taken in connection with sensitization to the hapten diphenylcyclopropenone (DPC). The chain links TRBV4-1 to TRBJ2-3, with D possibly being TRBD2 (5 bases). The CDR3 region is CASSHPGGTDTQYF. The CDR3, as DNA: TGCGCCAGCAGCCACCCCGGGGGCACAGATACGCAGTATTTT.